The 13 T cell receptor beta chains given below trace back to one sample, sequenced in a study of CD8+ T cells in alopecia areata. As the sequencing template, cDNA was produced by extracting RNA and reverse transcribing it. Profiling relied on immunoSEQ multiplex PCR, and the TCRdb table lists in-frame clones only, not all of them. The repertoire has 160,000 or so clones, less than 65% of them found once; the top ten carry approximately 19%. Specimen: CD8+ T cells sorted from blood, collected at week 0. Every receptor here comes from a human donor with alopecia areata.

The V and J genes are TRBV29-1 and TRBJ2-3; 9 nucleotides line up with TRBD2. CDR1 SQVTM and CDR2 ANQGSEA come from the germline V gene. The length of the CDR3 is 16 residues. Losses at the gene ends were 6 bases for V and 2 bases for J; bases not matched to a gene: 12. In nucleotides, the CDR3 is TGCAGCGTCAGTCCCCGGACTAGCGCCTACACAGATACGCAGTATTTT. Amino acid sequence: CSVSPRTSAYTDTQYF.

The chain combines TRBV14 with TRBJ2-2; D is perhaps TRBD1 (6 bases). The CDR3 is 15 residues long. Trimming removed 4 bases from V and 2 bases from J, with 11 bases in between. Germline values: CDR1 SGHDN, CDR2 FVKESK. This CDR3 reads CASSPAGTNTGELFF. The CDR3 region has the DNA TGTGCCAGCAGCCCGGCAGGGACAAACACCGGGGAGCTGTTTTTT.

This clone has a handful of counts. The chain combines TRBV10-2 with TRBJ2-3; TRBD1 is a possible D gene (5 bases). Trimming cost V 7 bases and J 8 bases, with 25 bases left between them. The CDR3 is 16 residues long. Per germline, CDR1 WSHSY and CDR2 SAAADI. The CDR3 bases are TGCGCCAGCACTAGGGGAACCGACGCCGATCGCGGTACGCAGTATTTT. Protein: CASTRGTDADRGTQYF.

This clone occurred a few times. The rearrangement links TRBV7-9 to TRBJ2-1; TRBD1 matches 8 bases. Germline V gene data show CDR1 as SEHNR and CDR2 as FQNEAQ (reference sequence). CDR3 size: 15 residues. Unmatched junction bases numbered 6, after V lost 1 base and J lost 7 bases. CDR3 loop: CASSLVFGDRNEQFF. CDR3 nucleotide sequence: TGTGCCAGCAGCTTAGTTTTCGGGGACAGGAATGAGCAGTTCTTC. The whole variable domain, filled in from reference TRBV7-9 and TRBJ2-1, reads DTGVSQNPRHKITKRGQNVTFRCDPISEHNRLYWYRQTLGQGPEFLTYFQNEAQLEKSRLLSDRFSAERPKGSFSTLEIQRTEQGDSAMYLCASSLVFGDRNEQFFGPGTRLTVL.

With respect to this clone: The identical CDR3 is also encoded by other nucleotide sequences in the sample. V is TRBV19 and J is TRBJ1-1; D not certain. CDR3 size: 12 residues. Germline assignment: CDR1 LNHDA and CDR2 SQIVND (reference sequence). Trimming stripped 5 bases from V and 1 base from J, with 5 bases between. The CDR3 sequence: CASSLGNTEAFF. Written as DNA, the CDR3 is TGTGCCAGTAGTTTGGGGAACACTGAAGCTTTCTTT.

The CDR3 DNA sequence: TGTGCCAGCAGTTCCATAGGTGAGCAGTTCTTC. This sequence encodes CASSSIGEQFF. This chain connects TRBV27 to TRBJ2-1; D remains ambiguous. Between the trimmed V and J ends, which lost 4 bases and 9 bases, there was a span of 7 bases. The CDR3 length is 11 residues. From germline, CDR1 is MNHEY and CDR2 SMNVEV (reference sequence).

This chain connects TRBV15 to TRBJ1-5; 9 bases fit TRBD1. V lost 3 bases, J lost 0 bases, and 12 bases stayed unmatched. Germline assignment: CDR1 LNHNV and CDR2 YYDKDF (reference sequence). The CDR3 runs 19 residues. CDR3 protein: CATSSVGQGYRYSNQPQHF. The DNA for the CDR3 is TGTGCCACCAGCAGTGTGGGACAGGGATATCGATATAGCAATCAGCCCCAGCATTTT.

This clone appeared a few times. J is TRBJ2-3 and V is TRBV5-6; tentatively, D is TRBD2 (6 bases). The CDR3 covers 14 residues. V lost 3 bases, J lost 0 bases, and 8 bases lay in between. Germline V gene sequence: CDR1 SGHDT, CDR2 YYEEEE. CDR3 amino acids: CASSWGTSTDTQYF. Here the CDR3 DNA reads TGTGCCAGCAGCTGGGGGACTAGCACAGATACGCAGTATTTT.

This clone was found a few times. The genes are TRBV10-3 and TRBJ2-4, with a possible D match to TRBD1 (5 bases). Germline V CDR1 and CDR2: ENHRY, SYGVKD. V was trimmed by 0 bases and J by 13 bases, leaving 13 bases between them. The CDR3 runs to 13 residues. DNA of the CDR3: TGTGCCATCAGTGAGTCGACTCAGGGCCCCCAGTACTTC. This gives the protein CAISESTQGPQYF.

CDR3 residues: CASSRIGRDRGFYGYTF. CDR3 DNA: TGTGCCAGTAGTCGTATCGGCCGGGACAGGGGATTCTATGGCTACACCTTC. The V gene is TRBV19, the J gene TRBJ1-2; 10 bases map to TRBD1. CDR1 is LNHDA, CDR2 SQIVND, per germline (reference sequence). V shed 5 bases, J shed 4 bases, and the junction held 13 bases outside the gene matches. The CDR3 has 17 amino acids. Full variable domain (missing parts from reference TRBV19 and TRBJ1-2): DGGITQSPKYLFRKEGQNVTLSCEQNLNHDAMYWYRQDPGQGLRLIYYSQIVNDFQKGDIAEGYSVSREKKESFPLTVTSAQKNPTAFYLCASSRIGRDRGFYGYTFGSGTRLTVV.

This clone was recorded a few times. The chain links TRBV11-2 to TRBJ2-7; either TRBD1 or TRBD2 may supply D (6 bases each). The CDR3 has 15 residues. V was cut by 1 base and J by 1 base, with 11 bases left in between. Looked up from germline, CDR1 is SGHAT and CDR2 is FQNNGV. The CDR3 here is CASSLAGASSYEQYF. DNA of the CDR3: TGTGCCAGCAGCTTAGCGGGGGCATCGTCCTACGAGCAGTACTTC. The variable domain in full, completed from reference TRBV11-2 and TRBJ2-7, reads EAGVAQSPRYKIIEKRQSVAFWCNPISGHATLYWYQQILGQGPKLLIQFQNNGVVDDSQLPKDRFSAERLKGVDSTLKIQPAKLEDSAVYLCASSLAGASSYEQYFGPGTRLTVT.

The chain uses TRBV5-1 and TRBJ2-6, with D possibly matching TRBD1 (6 bases). CDR3 length: 14 amino acids. The germline V gene encodes CDR1 SGHRS and CDR2 YFSETQ. The germline V and J ends were trimmed by 6 bases and 0 bases, with 7 bases remaining between them. In DNA, the CDR3 is TGCGCCAGCAAGGACAGCTCTGGGGCCAACGTCCTGACTTTC. Translation gives CASKDSSGANVLTF.

The gene calls are TRBV4-3 and TRBJ2-7; 12 bases are shared with TRBD1. The CDR3 loop spans 16 amino acids. Germline lookup yields CDR1 LGHNA and CDR2 YSLEER. V lost 3 bases to trimming and J lost 5 bases; unmatched junction nucleotides: 8. The CDR3 sequence: CASSQTPGTGGHEQYF. The CDR3 DNA reads TGCGCCAGCAGCCAGACGCCCGGGACAGGGGGCCACGAGCAGTACTTC.